This T cell receptor beta chain was obtained from a study of Graves' ophthalmopathy and Graves' hyperthyroidism. Study-level information: The collection of peripheral blood took place at initial diagnosis, before any treatment.

Ten or more counts support this clonotype. Its antigen is unknown. General study findings and limits: Discrimination between ophthalmopathy and stable hyperthyroidism by a 13-signature model showed 87.88% sensitivity and roughly 80% specificity.

For repertoire sequencing, the TCR beta CDR3 regions were amplified from RNA transcripts. An initial RT-PCR round employing HTBI primers preceded a second-round multiplex PCR. TCRdb ran MiXCR on the multiplex PCR reads and lists one entry per CDR3 protein. The sample lists over 450,000 distinct CDR3 sequences, over 13% occurring once. PBMCs were isolated by Ficoll-Paque density gradient centrifugation, using about 9.2 ml of fresh peripheral blood as the starting material. This TCR was recovered from a woman aged 25-40 years with Graves' ophthalmopathy. Sequencing was done on a sample of blood.

Written as DNA, the CDR3 is TGTGCCTGGACAGGACTACAAGAGACCCAGTACTTC. This gives the protein CAWTGLQETQYF. The rearrangement uses TRBV30 and TRBJ2-5, with D possibly matching TRBD2 (6 bases). Trimming pared 4 bases from V and 2 bases from J, leaving 8 bases between. CDR1 is GTSNPN, CDR2 SVGIG, per germline (reference sequence). The CDR3 is 12 amino acids.